Following are 11 T cell receptor beta chains from one sample sequenced in a study of control samples from healthy donors and cancer patients. Assay used: immunoSEQ multiplex PCR; TCRdb lists only in-frame clones, some missing. Here the sample spans approximately 110,000 clones, approximately 89% being singletons. Sequenced: blood. The receptors originated from a young woman in good health.

V and J are TRBV27 and TRBJ1-4; TRBD1 is a possible D gene (5 bases). Trimming shortened V by 5 bases and J by 0 bases, and 13 bases separated the two germline ends. The CDR3 has 16 residues. Germline CDR1 MNHEY, CDR2 SMNVEV (reference sequence). The CDR3 DNA reads as TGTGCCAGCAGTCCGCGCCAGGGTGCAACTAATGAAAAACTGTTTTTT. Its translation: CASSPRQGATNEKLFF.

The table lists this clone with a few counts. The rearrangement uses TRBV3-1 (or the pseudogene TRBV3-2) and TRBJ2-5, with unresolved D. The CDR3 loop spans 11 amino acids. The ends were cut back, 4 bases at V and 1 base at J, with 1 base in the middle. CDR1 and CDR2 from the germline V gene are LGHDT and YNNKEL (reference sequence). CDR3 amino acids: CASSLQETQYF. DNA for the CDR3: TGTGCCAGCAGCCTCCAAGAGACCCAGTACTTC.

The chain recombines TRBV18 with TRBJ2-5; no clear D. Germline CDR1 reads KGHSH; CDR2 reads LQKENI. Trimming stripped 3 bases from V and 2 bases from J, with 10 bases between. This CDR3 contains 14 residues. The CDR3 nucleotides are TGTGCCAGCTCACCTTTGTCAGGACAAGAGACCCAGTACTTC. The encoded protein is CASSPLSGQETQYF.

This chain joins TRBV28 and TRBJ2-5; D may be TRBD1 or TRBD2 (5 bases each). This CDR3 has 13 amino acids. The germline gives CDR1 MDHEN, CDR2 SYDVKM. The germline V and J ends were trimmed by 6 bases and 4 bases, with 12 bases remaining between them. The CDR3 loop reads CASSRVGGETQYF. The DNA for the CDR3 is TGTGCCAGCAGCCGGGTTGGGGGAGAGACCCAGTACTTC.

V is TRBV28 and J is TRBJ2-1; no clear D gene. CDR1 MDHEN and CDR2 SYDVKM come from the germline V gene. The CDR3 is made up of 11 amino acids. Trimming stripped 6 bases from V and 4 bases from J, with 4 bases between. This CDR3 is CASSTYNEQFF. CDR3 nucleotides: TGTGCCAGCAGCACTTACAATGAGCAGTTCTTC.

The chain combines TRBV11-2 with TRBJ1-2; 7 bases agree with TRBD1. In germline, CDR1 is SGHAT, CDR2 FQNNGV. This CDR3 spans 16 amino acids. J was trimmed by 4 bases and V by 11 bases; bases with no gene match: 19. The CDR3 bases are TGTGCCGCAGCGACTATAAGACAGGGCAGGGCCTATGGCTACACCTTC. It yields the protein CAAATIRQGRAYGYTF.

In nucleotides, the CDR3 is TGTGCCAGCAGCCCAACCCTTTCCTACGAGCAGTACTTC. Amino acid sequence: CASSPTLSYEQYF. This sequence joins TRBV27 and TRBJ2-7, with D unresolved. CDR3 size: 13 residues. V was trimmed by 6 bases and J by 1 base, leaving 10 bases between them. From germline, CDR1 is MNHEY and CDR2 SMNVEV (reference sequence).

The chain links TRBV28 to TRBJ2-2, with 8 nucleotides matching TRBD1. Looked up from germline, CDR1 is MDHEN and CDR2 is SYDVKM. The CDR3 sequence is 15 residues long. Trimming cost V 7 bases and J 3 bases; bases outside gene matches: 7. The CDR3 is CASTRTGSYTGELFF. CDR3 DNA: TGTGCCAGCACAAGGACAGGGAGCTACACCGGGGAGCTGTTTTTT.

The rearrangement joins TRBV18 to TRBJ2-7; D may match TRBD1 or TRBD2 (5 bases each). CDR1 and CDR2 (germline): KGHSH, LQKENI. The CDR3 contains 17 residues. V shed 5 bases and J shed 6 bases, with 26 bases lying between them. This CDR3 is CASSSHKRGQGEGEQYF. The CDR3 DNA reads as TGTGCCAGCTCATCCCACAAGAGAGGCCAGGGAGAAGGCGAGCAGTACTTC.

The chain carries TRBV28 and TRBJ2-1; the D is unclear. The length of the CDR3 is 11 residues. V gave up 1 base and J gave up 8 bases, with 3 bases separating them. Germline V gene lookup returns CDR1 MDHEN and CDR2 SYDVKM. CDR3 region: CASSLSYEQFF. The CDR3 nucleotides are TGTGCCAGCAGTTTATCCTATGAGCAGTTCTTC.

This clone has just a few counts. V gene TRBV6-5 combines with J gene TRBJ2-5; 8 nucleotides match TRBD2. Germline loops: CDR1 MNHEY, CDR2 SVGAGI. V shed 11 bases, J shed 5 bases, and the junction held 10 bases outside the gene matches. This CDR3 spans 13 amino acids. DNA of the CDR3: TGTGCCTGCGGGGGGACTAGTAAGGAGACCCAGTACTTC. As protein: CACGGTSKETQYF.